This TCR beta chain emerged from a study of T-cell reconstitution after alpha-beta-depleted transplantation in children. During its preparation, the TCRbeta library received unique molecular identifiers. Using its own MiXCR run on the PCR reads, TCRdb lists one record per CDR3 protein. This table has about 230,000 distinct CDR3 sequences, roughly 10% appearing once. The length of the CDR3 is 12 residues. Germline CDR1 and CDR2: SQVTM and ANQGSEA. V was shortened by 2 bases and J by 9 bases, with 11 bases between the two germline ends. This clonotype was detected ten times or more. This TCR was sampled from a child younger than two with acute myeloid leukemia, due to receive a stem cell transplant. The chain carries TRBV29-1 and TRBJ2-1; weak D call: TRBD1 (6 bases). Sequenced here: PBMCs, sampled before TCRalphabeta/CD19-depleted stem cell transplant. The CDR3 DNA follows: TGCAGCGTTGAATTGGGACAACGTGAGCAGTTCTTC. It specifies CSVELGQREQFF.